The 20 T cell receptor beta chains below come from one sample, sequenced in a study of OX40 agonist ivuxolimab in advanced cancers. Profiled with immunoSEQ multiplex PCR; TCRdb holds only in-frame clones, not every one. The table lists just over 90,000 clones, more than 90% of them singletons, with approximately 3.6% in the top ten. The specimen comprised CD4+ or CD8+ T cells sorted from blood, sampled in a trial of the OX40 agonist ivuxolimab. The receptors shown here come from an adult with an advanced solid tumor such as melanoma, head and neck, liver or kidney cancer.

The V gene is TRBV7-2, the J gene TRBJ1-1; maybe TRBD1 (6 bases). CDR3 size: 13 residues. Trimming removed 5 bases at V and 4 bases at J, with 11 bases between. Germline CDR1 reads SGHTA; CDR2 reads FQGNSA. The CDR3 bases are TGTGCCAGCAGCCTTAACAGGGTCACTGAAGCTTTCTTT. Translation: CASSLNRVTEAFF.

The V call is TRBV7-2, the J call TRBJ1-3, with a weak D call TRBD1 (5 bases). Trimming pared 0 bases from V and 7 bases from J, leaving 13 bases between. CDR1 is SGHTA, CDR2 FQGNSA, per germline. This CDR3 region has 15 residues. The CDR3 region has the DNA TGTGCCAGCAGCTTAGCTCCCTCGGCAGGGAACACCATATATTTT. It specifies CASSLAPSAGNTIYF.

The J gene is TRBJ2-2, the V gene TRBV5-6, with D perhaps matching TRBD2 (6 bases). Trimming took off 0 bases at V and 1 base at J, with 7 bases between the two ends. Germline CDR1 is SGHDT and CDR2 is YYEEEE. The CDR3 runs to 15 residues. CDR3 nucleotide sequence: TGTGCCAGCAGCTTGGGGAGGGGGAACACCGGGGAGCTGTTTTTT. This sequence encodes CASSLGRGNTGELFF.

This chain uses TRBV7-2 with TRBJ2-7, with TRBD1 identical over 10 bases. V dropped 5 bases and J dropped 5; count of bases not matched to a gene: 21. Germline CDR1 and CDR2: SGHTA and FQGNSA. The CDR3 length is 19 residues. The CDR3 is CASSPSGTGDGGRRDEQYF. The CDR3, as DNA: TGTGCCAGCAGCCCCTCCGGGACAGGGGACGGCGGGAGACGTGACGAGCAGTACTTC.

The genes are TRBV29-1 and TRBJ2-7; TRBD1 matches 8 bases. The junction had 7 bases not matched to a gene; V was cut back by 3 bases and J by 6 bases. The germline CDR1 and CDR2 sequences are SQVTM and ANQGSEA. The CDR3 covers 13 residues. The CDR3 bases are TGCAGCGTTGACGACAGGGGAGTTGGCGAGCAGTACTTC. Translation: CSVDDRGVGEQYF.

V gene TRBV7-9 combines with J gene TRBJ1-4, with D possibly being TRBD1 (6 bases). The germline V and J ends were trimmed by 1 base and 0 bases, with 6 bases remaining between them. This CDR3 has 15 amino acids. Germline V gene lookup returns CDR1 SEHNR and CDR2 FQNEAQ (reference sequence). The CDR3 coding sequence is TGTGCCAGCAGCTTAGGGACAGCAACTAATGAAAAACTGTTTTTT. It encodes CASSLGTATNEKLFF. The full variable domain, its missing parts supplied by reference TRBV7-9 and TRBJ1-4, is DTGVSQNPRHKITKRGQNVTFRCDPISEHNRLYWYRQTLGQGPEFLTYFQNEAQLEKSRLLSDRFSAERPKGSFSTLEIQRTEQGDSAMYLCASSLGTATNEKLFFGSGTQLSVL.

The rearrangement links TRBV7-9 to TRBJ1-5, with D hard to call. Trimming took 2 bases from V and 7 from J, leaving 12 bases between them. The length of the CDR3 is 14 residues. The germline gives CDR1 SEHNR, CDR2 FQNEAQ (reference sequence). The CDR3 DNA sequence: TGTGCCAGCAGCTTATATTGGGTAGGGCAGCCCCAGCATTTT. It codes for CASSLYWVGQPQHF.

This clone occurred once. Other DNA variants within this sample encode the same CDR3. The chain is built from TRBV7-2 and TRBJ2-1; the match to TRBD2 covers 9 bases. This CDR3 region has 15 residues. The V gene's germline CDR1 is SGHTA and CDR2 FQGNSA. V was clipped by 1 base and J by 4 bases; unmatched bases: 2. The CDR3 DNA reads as TGTGCCAGCAGCTTAGTAGCGGGGGCTTACAATGAGCAGTTCTTC. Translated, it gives CASSLVAGAYNEQFF.

The CDR3 is CAWSLAPLTGGEKTQYF. CDR3 bases: TGTGCCTGGAGTCTCGCTCCCCTGACAGGGGGAGAGAAGACCCAGTACTTC. The chain links TRBV30 to TRBJ2-5, with 9 bases lining up with TRBD1. V lost 2 bases, J lost 6 bases, and 16 bases stayed unmatched. The CDR3 covers 17 residues. Germline-derived CDR1 and CDR2 are GTSNPN and SVGIG (reference sequence).

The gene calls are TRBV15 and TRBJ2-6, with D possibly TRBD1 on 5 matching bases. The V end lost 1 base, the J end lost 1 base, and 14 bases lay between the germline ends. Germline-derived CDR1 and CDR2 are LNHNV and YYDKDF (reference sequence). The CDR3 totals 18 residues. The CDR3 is CATSRGQGRTSGANVLTF. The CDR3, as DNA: TGTGCCACCAGCAGAGGGCAGGGAAGAACTTCTGGGGCCAACGTCCTGACTTTC.

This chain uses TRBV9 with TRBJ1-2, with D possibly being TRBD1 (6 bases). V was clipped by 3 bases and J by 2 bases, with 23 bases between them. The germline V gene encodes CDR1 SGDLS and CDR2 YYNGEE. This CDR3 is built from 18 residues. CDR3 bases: TGTGCCAGCAGCGCCGCCCCCTTCTTAGGACAGTACAACTATGGCTACACCTTC. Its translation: CASSAAPFLGQYNYGYTF.

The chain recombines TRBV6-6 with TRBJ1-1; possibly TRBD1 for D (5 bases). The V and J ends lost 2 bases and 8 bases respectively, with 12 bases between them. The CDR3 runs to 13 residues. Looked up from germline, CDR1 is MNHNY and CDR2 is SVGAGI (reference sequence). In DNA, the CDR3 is TGTGCCAGCAGTTACCCCGGGGCCTTCGAAGCTTTCTTT. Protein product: CASSYPGAFEAFF.

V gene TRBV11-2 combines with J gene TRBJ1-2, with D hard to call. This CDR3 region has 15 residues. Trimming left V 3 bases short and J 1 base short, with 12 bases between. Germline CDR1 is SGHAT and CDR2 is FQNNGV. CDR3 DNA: TGTGCCAGCAGCTTCGGGTCAGACAATAACTATGGCTACACCTTC. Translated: CASSFGSDNNYGYTF. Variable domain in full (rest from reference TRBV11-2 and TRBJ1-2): EAGVAQSPRYKIIEKRQSVAFWCNPISGHATLYWYQQILGQGPKLLIQFQNNGVVDDSQLPKDRFSAERLKGVDSTLKIQPAKLEDSAVYLCASSFGSDNNYGYTFGSGTRLTVV.

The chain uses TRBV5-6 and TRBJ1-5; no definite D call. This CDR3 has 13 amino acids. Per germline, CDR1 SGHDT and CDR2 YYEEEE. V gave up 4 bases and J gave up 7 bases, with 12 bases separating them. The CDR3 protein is CASSLNSGQPQHF. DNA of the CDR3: TGTGCCAGCAGCCTAAACAGCGGACAGCCCCAGCATTTT.

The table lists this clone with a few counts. The CDR3 nucleotides read TGTGCCAGTAAGATAGCCGGGGAGCTGTTTTTT. Translating gives CASKIAGELFF. The V gene is TRBV19, the J gene TRBJ2-2; D is ambiguous. The CDR3 sequence is 11 residues long. V was clipped by 7 bases and J by 6 bases, with 6 bases between them. CDR1 LNHDA and CDR2 SQIVND come from the germline V gene (reference sequence).

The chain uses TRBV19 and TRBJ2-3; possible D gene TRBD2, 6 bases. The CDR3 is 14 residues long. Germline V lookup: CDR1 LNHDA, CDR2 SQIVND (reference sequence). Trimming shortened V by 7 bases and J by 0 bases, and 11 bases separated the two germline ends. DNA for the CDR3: TGTGCCAGTAAAGCAGGGACTAGCACAGATACGCAGTATTTT. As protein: CASKAGTSTDTQYF.

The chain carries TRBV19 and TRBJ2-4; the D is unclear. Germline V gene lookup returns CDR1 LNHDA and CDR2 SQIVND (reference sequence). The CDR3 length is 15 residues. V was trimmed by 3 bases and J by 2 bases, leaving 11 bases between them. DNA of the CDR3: TGTGCCAGTAGTATTCTGGGCAGATCCAAAAACATTCAGTACTTC. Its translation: CASSILGRSKNIQYF.

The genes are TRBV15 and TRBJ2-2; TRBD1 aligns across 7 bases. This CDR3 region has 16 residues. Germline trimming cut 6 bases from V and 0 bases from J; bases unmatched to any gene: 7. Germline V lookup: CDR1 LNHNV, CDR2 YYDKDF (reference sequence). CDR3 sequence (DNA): TGTGCCACCAGGAAGACAGGGAAGGCGAACACCGGGGAGCTGTTTTTT. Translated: CATRKTGKANTGELFF.

The CDR3 coding sequence is TGTGCCAGCAGCCCCCGGACAGGGCTCCTATACGAGCAGTACTTC. Translated, it gives CASSPRTGLLYEQYF. The chain has TRBV7-8 and TRBJ2-7; the match to TRBD1 covers 8 bases. V lost 5 bases to trimming and J lost 4 bases; unmatched junction nucleotides: 10. The CDR3 has 15 amino acids. Germline-derived CDR1 and CDR2 are SGHVS and FQNEAQ.

This chain's CDR3 is CSVLVGTVANTGELFF. The CDR3 DNA follows: TGCAGCGTCCTAGTGGGGACGGTCGCGAACACCGGGGAGCTGTTTTTT. This rearrangement joins TRBV29-1 to TRBJ2-2, with D perhaps matching TRBD1 or TRBD2 (5 bases each). The CDR3 spans 16 residues. The V end was cut by 6 bases, the J end by 0 bases, with 17 bases between. Germline values: CDR1 SQVTM, CDR2 ANQGSEA.